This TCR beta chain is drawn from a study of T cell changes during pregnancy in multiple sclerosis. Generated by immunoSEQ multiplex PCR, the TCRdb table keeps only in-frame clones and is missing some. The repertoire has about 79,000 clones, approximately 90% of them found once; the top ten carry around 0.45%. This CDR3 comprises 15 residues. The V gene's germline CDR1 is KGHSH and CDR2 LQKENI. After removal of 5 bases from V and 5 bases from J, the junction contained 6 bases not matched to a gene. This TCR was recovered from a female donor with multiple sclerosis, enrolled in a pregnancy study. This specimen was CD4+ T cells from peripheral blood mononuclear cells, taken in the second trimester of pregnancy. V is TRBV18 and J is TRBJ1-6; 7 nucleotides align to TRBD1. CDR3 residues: CASSGSGQNNSPLHF. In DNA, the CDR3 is TGTGCCAGCTCAGGATCGGGACAGAATAATTCACCCCTCCACTTT.